The 19 T cell receptor beta chains presented below share a single source sample, sequenced in a study of blood T cell repertoires in COVID-19. Only in-frame clones appear in the TCRdb table, and some are missing; sequencing was by immunoSEQ multiplex PCR. The data contain some 290,000 clones, 80% to 85% of them seen just once; the ten biggest clones take up around 3.2%. The sequenced sample was peripheral blood. The receptors shown here come from an older woman with active or convalescent COVID-19.

CDR3 loop: CASSLSRGHEQYF. In nucleotides, the CDR3 is TGTGCCAGCAGCCTATCCAGGGGTCACGAGCAGTACTTC. The chain is built from TRBV5-4 and TRBJ2-7; possibly TRBD1 for D (6 bases). The germline V and J ends were trimmed by 4 bases and 5 bases, with 13 bases remaining between them. Germline lookup yields CDR1 SGHNT and CDR2 YYREEE (reference sequence). This CDR3 region has 13 residues. Together with reference TRBV5-4 and TRBJ2-7, the CDR3 gives the full variable domain: ETGVTQSPTHLIKTRGQQVTLRCSSQSGHNTVSWYQQALGQGPQFIFQYYREEENGRGNFPPRFSGLQFPNYSSELNVNALELDDSALYLCASSLSRGHEQYFGPGTRLTVT.

This clone was seen once. An end of the junction differs from the germline gene, which may be a read error. The V call is TRBV19, the J call TRBJ2-2, with 7 nucleotides matching TRBD1. Germline V CDR1 and CDR2: LNHDA, SQIVND (reference sequence). This CDR3 has 12 residues. CDR3 residues: CASRKSQGELFF. In DNA form, the CDR3 reads TGTGCCAGTAGGAAGTCTCAGGGGGAACTGTTTTTT. Full variable domain (outside the CDR3, taken from reference TRBV19 and TRBJ2-2): DGGITQSPKYLFRKEGQNVTLSCEQNLNHDAMYWYRQDPGQGLRLIYYSQIVNDFQKGDIAEGYSVSREKKESFPLTVTSAQKNPTAFYLCASRKSQGELFFGEGSRLTVL.

V is TRBV9 and J is TRBJ2-7; a weak D match, TRBD2 (6 bases). The germline V and J ends were trimmed by 0 bases and 3 bases, with 10 bases remaining between them. Germline lookup yields CDR1 SGDLS and CDR2 YYNGEE. CDR3 length: 14 amino acids. CDR3 loop: CASSVDGGLYEQYF. The CDR3 nucleotides are TGTGCCAGCAGCGTAGATGGGGGACTCTACGAGCAGTACTTC.

This clone occurred once. The chain recombines TRBV15 with TRBJ2-3; D gene unclear. The germline CDR1 and CDR2 sequences are LNHNV and YYDKDF (reference sequence). The V gene lost 6 bases and the J gene lost 8 bases, with 15 bases spanning the gap. The CDR3 runs to 13 residues. CDR3 protein: CATSLDTLRTQYF. The CDR3 DNA sequence: TGTGCCACCAGTCTCGACACCCTCCGTACGCAGTATTTT.

This chain links TRBV14 with TRBJ1-2; TRBD1 is a possible D gene (6 bases). Germline V gives CDR1 SGHDN, CDR2 FVKESK. V dropped 0 bases and J dropped 8 bases, with 13 bases sitting between them. CDR3 length: 14 residues. CDR3 loop: CASSQDRRGGGYTF. The DNA for the CDR3 is TGTGCCAGCAGCCAAGATCGGAGGGGGGGAGGCTACACCTTC.

This chain uses TRBV5-1 with TRBJ2-7; 7 bases map to TRBD1. Unmatched junction bases numbered 7, after V lost 2 bases and J lost 2 bases. Germline CDR1 SGHRS, CDR2 YFSETQ. CDR3 length: 15 residues. CDR3 region: CASSFWTGQTYEQYF. CDR3 nucleotides: TGCGCCAGCAGCTTTTGGACGGGACAGACCTACGAGCAGTACTTC. Full variable domain (remainder filled in from reference TRBV5-1 and TRBJ2-7): KAGVTQTPRYLIKTRGQQVTLSCSPISGHRSVSWYQQTPGQGLQFLFEYFSETQRNKGNFPGRFSGRQFSNSRSEMNVSTLELGDSALYLCASSFWTGQTYEQYFGPGTRLTVT.

The CDR3 loop is CACRGSGDGEQYF. DNA of the CDR3: TGTGCCTGCCGGGGAAGCGGGGACGGAGAGCAGTACTTC. The chain employs TRBV13 and TRBJ2-7; 7 bases fit TRBD2. The germline gives CDR1 PRHDT, CDR2 FYEKMQ (reference sequence). Trimming at V came to 11 bases and at J to 7 bases, leaving 14 bases not matched to a gene. The CDR3 loop spans 13 amino acids.

This chain connects TRBV29-1 to TRBJ1-5, with a possible D match to TRBD1 (6 bases). CDR1 SQVTM and CDR2 ANQGSEA come from the germline V gene. The CDR3 runs 13 residues. Trimming pared 4 bases from V and 3 bases from J, leaving 10 bases between. The CDR3 sequence: CSVVDSYNQPQHF. CDR3 nucleotides: TGCAGCGTTGTGGACAGCTACAATCAGCCCCAGCATTTT.

This sequence joins TRBV7-3 and TRBJ2-7, with D perhaps TRBD1 (8 bases). The DNA end is more similar to TRBJ2-1, so the J call may be wrong. CDR1 is SGHTA, CDR2 FQGTGA, per germline. The CDR3 has 13 residues. In DNA, the CDR3 is TGTGCCAGCAGACTGGACAGGGAGGGTGAGCAGTTCTTC. Its protein is CASRLDREGEQFF.

V is TRBV18 and J is TRBJ1-1, with D possibly being TRBD1 (6 bases). Germline V lookup: CDR1 KGHSH, CDR2 LQKENI. The V end was cut by 0 bases, the J end by 0 bases, with 11 bases between. The CDR3 totals 16 residues. The CDR3 region has the DNA TGTGCCAGCTCACCACCTCCAGGGACACTGAACACTGAAGCTTTCTTT. It is translated as CASSPPPGTLNTEAFF.

V gene TRBV12-3 or TRBV12-4 combines with J gene TRBJ1-4, with D perhaps matching TRBD1 (5 bases). The CDR3 is 13 amino acids. Trimming took 6 bases from V and 7 from J, leaving 12 bases between them. For the CDR3, the DNA is TGTGCCAGCAGCCATCTGGGGGGTGAAAAACTGTTTTTT. Translation gives CASSHLGGEKLFF.

This clone has more than one count but fewer than ten. The chain carries TRBV7-6 and TRBJ1-4; possibly TRBD1 for D (5 bases). In germline, CDR1 is SGHVS, CDR2 FNYEAQ. The V end lost 2 bases, the J end lost 7 bases, and 11 bases lay between the germline ends. The CDR3 is 14 residues long. CDR3 loop: CASSLWIRAEKLFF. In DNA, the CDR3 is TGTGCCAGCAGCTTATGGATCAGGGCTGAAAAACTGTTTTTT.

The rearrangement uses TRBV29-1 and TRBJ2-7; tentative D call: TRBD1 (6 bases). Germline loops: CDR1 SQVTM, CDR2 ANQGSEA. The CDR3 sequence is 13 residues long. Between the trimmed V and J ends, which lost 6 bases and 6 bases, there was a span of 18 bases. In nucleotides, the CDR3 is TGCAGCGTCACCGGGACATCGCCCGCCGAGCAGTACTTC. It yields the protein CSVTGTSPAEQYF.

The V gene is TRBV6-1, the J gene TRBJ2-3, with 9 bases fitting TRBD2. Germline-derived CDR1 and CDR2 are MNHNS and SASEGT. This CDR3 is built from 17 residues. The J segment lost 1 base and the V segment lost 3 bases, leaving 8 bases of the junction unmatched. Here the CDR3 reads CASSEASGVRGTDTQYF. The CDR3 DNA reads as TGTGCCAGCAGTGAGGCTAGCGGGGTACGAGGCACAGATACGCAGTATTTT.

This clone has just a few counts. The CDR3 is CAISEIVVSSYEQYF. CDR3 DNA: TGTGCCATCAGTGAGATAGTGGTCTCCTCCTACGAGCAGTACTTC. The chain links TRBV10-3 to TRBJ2-7, with unresolved D. Germline V gene lookup returns CDR1 ENHRY and CDR2 SYGVKD. Trimming removed 2 bases at V and 0 bases at J, with 11 bases between. The CDR3 extends over 15 amino acids.

The V call is TRBV12-3 or TRBV12-4, the J call TRBJ2-3; weak D call: TRBD2 (5 bases). There are 12 residues in the CDR3. Trimming took off 1 base at V and 13 bases at J, with 12 bases between the two ends. The CDR3 here is CASSLEEAPKYF. Written as DNA, the CDR3 is TGTGCCAGCAGTTTAGAGGAGGCCCCGAAGTATTTT.

This clone appeared many times. This sample includes further DNA sequences coding for the same CDR3. The J gene is TRBJ1-1, the V gene TRBV6-1, with TRBD1 matching over 7 bases. From germline, CDR1 is MNHNS and CDR2 SASEGT. J gave up 4 bases and V 3 bases, and 2 bases lay outside the gene matches. The CDR3 is 13 residues long. The CDR3 protein is CASSEAGGTEAFF. The CDR3 DNA is TGTGCCAGCAGTGAGGCAGGGGGCACTGAAGCTTTCTTT.

The gene calls are TRBV6-5 and TRBJ1-5, with D tentatively TRBD1 (6 bases). There are 14 residues in the CDR3. Germline V gives CDR1 MNHEY, CDR2 SVGAGI. V lost 7 bases, J lost 6 bases, and 16 bases lay in between. As DNA, the CDR3 is TGTGCCAGCACTAACCGGGGGGCTCGTCAGCCCCAGCATTTT. Translating it yields CASTNRGARQPQHF.

The chain carries TRBV19 and TRBJ1-6, with D tentatively TRBD1 (5 bases). The germline V and J ends were trimmed by 1 base and 6 bases, with 13 bases remaining between them. The CDR3 consists of 16 residues. Germline V CDR1 and CDR2: LNHDA, SQIVND (reference sequence). CDR3 loop: CASSIVLRQINSPLHF. The DNA for the CDR3 is TGTGCCAGTAGTATAGTCTTGAGACAGATTAATTCACCCCTCCACTTT.